One sample yielded the 24 T cell receptor beta chains listed below, sequenced in a study of blood T cells in healthy people across ages. A second PCR of 7 to 11 cycles used a sample-barcoded 5' primer and a J-beta primer mix. MiXCR was run by TCRdb on the 5' RACE reads, yielding one entry per CDR3 protein. This sample has some 370,000 distinct CDR3 sequences, with 52% found just once. The sample consisted of blood. Every receptor here comes from a man aged 55 to 70 in good health.

The chain links TRBV20-1 to TRBJ1-1; D is uncertain. V lost 0 bases to trimming and J lost 4 bases, with 6 bases between them. Per germline, CDR1 DFQATT and CDR2 SNEGSKA (reference sequence). The CDR3 consists of 12 residues. The CDR3: CSARDRVTEAFF. CDR3 sequence (DNA): TGCAGTGCTAGAGATAGGGTCACTGAAGCTTTCTTT.

This clonotype was counted between two and nine times. The gene calls are TRBV29-1 and TRBJ2-3; 8 nucleotides align to TRBD1. Trimming took 4 bases from V and 4 from J; bases not matched to a gene: 1. The CDR3 runs 12 residues. Germline V gene sequence: CDR1 SQVTM, CDR2 ANQGSEA. For the CDR3, the DNA is TGCAGCGTTGTACAGGGGGCAGATACGCAGTATTTT. As protein: CSVVQGADTQYF.

The gene calls are TRBV20-1 and TRBJ2-1; 9 nucleotides agree with TRBD2. The CDR3 extends over 15 amino acids. CDR1 is DFQATT, CDR2 SNEGSKA, per germline (reference sequence). V gave up 6 bases and J gave up 0 bases; unmatched junction bases: 6. The CDR3: CSAFSGSPSYNEQFF. As DNA, the CDR3 is TGCAGTGCCTTTAGCGGGAGCCCCTCCTACAATGAGCAGTTCTTC.

The V gene is TRBV27, the J gene TRBJ2-7, with 7 bases matching TRBD2. This CDR3 contains 14 residues. Germline trimming cut 3 bases from V and 4 bases from J; bases unmatched to any gene: 6. Germline V gene lookup returns CDR1 MNHEY and CDR2 SMNVEV (reference sequence). The CDR3 DNA reads as TGTGCCAGCAGTTTTGCTAGCGGTTCTTACGAGCAGTACTTC. Translating it yields CASSFASGSYEQYF.

In this sample, this clonotype turned up a few times. This chain joins TRBV14 and TRBJ1-1; unclear D gene. Looked up from germline, CDR1 is SGHDN and CDR2 is FVKESK. Between the trimmed V and J ends, which lost 1 base and 0 bases, there was a span of 3 bases. This CDR3 is built from 13 residues. The CDR3 region has the DNA TGTGCCAGCAGCCAAGCGATGAACACTGAAGCTTTCTTT. This gives the protein CASSQAMNTEAFF.

V usage is TRBV11-3 and J usage is TRBJ2-3, with 10 nucleotides matching TRBD1. CDR1 is SGHNT and CDR2 is YENEEA in the germline V gene. J gave up 1 base and V 2 bases, and 6 bases lay outside the gene matches. CDR3 length equals 17 residues. The CDR3 protein is CASSLSPGTGGTDTQYF. The CDR3, as DNA: TGTGCCAGCAGCTTATCCCCCGGGACAGGGGGCACAGATACGCAGTATTTT.

About this clonotype: With a much larger clone just one base away, this may be a read error. The V gene is TRBV4-3, the J gene TRBJ2-3; D is possibly TRBD1 (5 bases). V was trimmed by 0 bases and J by 5 bases, leaving 18 bases between them. CDR3 length: 17 residues. Per the germline V gene, CDR1 is LGHNA and CDR2 is YSLEER. The DNA of the CDR3 is TGCGCCAGCAGCCAAGAGGACCCGCGGACACACATAGATACGCAGTATTTT. It translates to CASSQEDPRTHIDTQYF.

The chain joins TRBV24-1 to TRBJ2-5; 7 nucleotides line up with TRBD1. The ends lost 5 bases at V and 11 bases at J; junction bases unmatched: 16. The germline V gene encodes CDR1 KGHDR and CDR2 SFDVKD. This CDR3 comprises 15 residues. This CDR3 reads CATSGSRQGFNEQYF. As DNA, the CDR3 is TGTGCCACCAGTGGCAGTCGACAGGGATTCAATGAGCAGTACTTC.

V usage is TRBV29-1 and J usage is TRBJ2-1, with D unclear. V was clipped by 4 bases and J by 6 bases, with 10 bases between them. In germline, CDR1 is SQVTM, CDR2 ANQGSEA. The CDR3 has 12 amino acids. The CDR3: CSVAMGSNEQFF. The CDR3 DNA reads TGCAGCGTTGCCATGGGGTCCAATGAGCAGTTCTTC.

The rearrangement uses TRBV20-1 and TRBJ2-3; 10 bases line up with TRBD2. The V and J ends lost 4 bases and 6 bases, in that order; junction bases with no gene match: 13. The germline V gene encodes CDR1 DFQATT and CDR2 SNEGSKA (reference sequence). This CDR3 has 16 residues. CDR3 nucleotides: TGCAGTGCTACACGTTCCAGCGGGGGGGCCTCCGATACGCAGTATTTT. It codes for CSATRSSGGASDTQYF.

The rearrangement joins TRBV4-3 to TRBJ2-2, with 12 bases lining up with TRBD2. Trimming at V came to 2 bases and at J to 2 bases, leaving 15 bases not matched to a gene. The CDR3 is 21 amino acids. Germline values: CDR1 LGHNA, CDR2 YSLEER. The DNA of the CDR3 is TGCGCCAGCAGCCAAAGCCCTAGCGGGAGGGCCGGCGGGGTTAACACCGGGGAGCTGTTTTTT. This gives the protein CASSQSPSGRAGGVNTGELFF.

This CDR3 reads CAWRDTYEQYF. The CDR3 region has the DNA TGTGCCTGGAGGGATACCTACGAGCAGTACTTC. The chain joins TRBV30 to TRBJ2-7; D gene uncertain. Germline V gene data show CDR1 as GTSNPN and CDR2 as SVGIG (reference sequence). V was trimmed by 3 bases and J by 2 bases, leaving 5 bases between them. The CDR3 consists of 11 residues.

This chain joins TRBV7-2 and TRBJ2-3, with TRBD2 matching over 9 bases. Germline V gives CDR1 SGHTA, CDR2 FQGNSA. With 0 bases clipped from V and 0 bases from J, the junction kept 7 bases outside the gene matches. The CDR3 has 18 residues. The CDR3 sequence is CASSLAGLAGTSTDTQYF. CDR3 in DNA: TGTGCCAGCAGCTTAGCTGGTCTAGCGGGAACCAGCACAGATACGCAGTATTTT. The full variable domain, completed using reference TRBV7-2 and TRBJ2-3, is GAGVSQSPSNKVTEKGKDVELRCDPISGHTALYWYRQSLGQGLEFLIYFQGNSAPDKSGLPSDRFSAERTGGSVSTLTIQRTQQEDSAVYLCASSLAGLAGTSTDTQYFGPGTRLTVL.

The J gene is TRBJ1-6, the V gene TRBV27; D not certain. CDR1 is MNHEY and CDR2 is SMNVEV in the germline V gene (reference sequence). Between the trimmed V and J ends, which lost 4 bases and 6 bases, there was a span of 10 bases. The CDR3 extends over 14 amino acids. CDR3 bases: TGTGCCAGCAGTTCTAGGACCGGTAATTCACCCCTCCACTTT. Translating gives CASSSRTGNSPLHF.

The chain employs TRBV12-3 or TRBV12-4 and TRBJ2-7; D is unresolved. V shed 6 bases and J shed 6 bases, with 18 bases lying between them. The CDR3 is 14 residues long. CDR3 region: CASSTLLEGAEQYF. In DNA form, the CDR3 reads TGTGCCAGCAGCACCCTGCTAGAAGGAGCCGAGCAGTACTTC.

J is TRBJ2-3 and V is TRBV7-8; 11 nucleotides align to TRBD2. The CDR3 totals 18 residues. V shed 4 bases and J 7 bases; nucleotides not matched to a gene: 16. In germline, CDR1 is SGHVS, CDR2 FQNEAQ. CDR3 amino acids: CASSSGPPTSGAGNTQYF. CDR3 bases: TGTGCCAGCAGCTCGGGGCCCCCGACTAGCGGGGCGGGGAATACGCAGTATTTT.

CDR3 sequence (DNA): TGTGCCAGCAGTTCATCGGACATTCAGTACTTC. Its translation is CASSSSDIQYF. The V and J genes are TRBV6-2 or TRBV6-3 and TRBJ2-4; D remains ambiguous. Trimming cost V 4 bases and J 8 bases, with 6 bases left between them. The CDR3 is 11 residues long. CDR1 is MNHEY, CDR2 SVGEGT, per germline.

In its sample, this clonotype was seen a few times. The chain recombines TRBV7-2 with TRBJ2-3, with 7 bases identical to TRBD2. Germline CDR1 and CDR2: SGHTA and FQGNSA. The V segment lost 5 bases and the J segment 5 bases; nucleotides outside the gene matches: 10. The CDR3 runs 15 residues. The CDR3 sequence is CASSPRAGDIDTQYF. The CDR3 DNA sequence: TGTGCCAGCAGCCCCCGGGCGGGAGACATAGATACGCAGTATTTT. Supplemented by reference TRBV7-2 and TRBJ2-3, the full variable domain reads GAGVSQSPSNKVTEKGKDVELRCDPISGHTALYWYRQSLGQGLEFLIYFQGNSAPDKSGLPSDRFSAERTGGSVSTLTIQRTQQEDSAVYLCASSPRAGDIDTQYFGPGTRLTVL.

With regard to this clonotype: A read error is possible here, since a much larger clone lies one base away. V and J are TRBV6-5 and TRBJ2-3; no firm D call. Per the germline V gene, CDR1 is MNHEY and CDR2 is SVGAGI. This CDR3 is built from 13 residues. V was shortened by 5 bases and J by 10 bases, with 16 bases between the two germline ends. The CDR3 protein is CASSRNRVNAQYF. CDR3 nucleotide sequence: TGTGCCAGCAGTCGTAACCGTGTGAATGCGCAGTATTTT.

This clonotype was counted many times. V usage is TRBV20-1 and J usage is TRBJ2-7; D may match TRBD1 or TRBD2 (5 bases each). Germline values: CDR1 DFQATT, CDR2 SNEGSKA (reference sequence). The CDR3 is 14 residues long. V was shortened by 6 bases and J by 6 bases, with 21 bases between the two germline ends. This CDR3 is CSASKGSVNFEQYF. CDR3 DNA: TGCAGTGCGAGCAAGGGGAGTGTCAATTTCGAGCAGTACTTC.

The chain couples TRBV5-1 to TRBJ1-5; D remains ambiguous. Germline loops: CDR1 SGHRS, CDR2 YFSETQ. V lost 4 bases to trimming and J lost 7 bases, with 18 bases between them. There are 15 residues in the CDR3. This CDR3 reads CASSEGGVGNQPQHF. The DNA for the CDR3 is TGCGCCAGCAGCGAGGGTGGGGTAGGGAACCAGCCCCAGCATTTT.

The chain recombines TRBV7-9 with TRBJ2-3; TRBD1 matches at 8 bases. In germline, CDR1 is SEHNR, CDR2 FQNEAQ (reference sequence). The CDR3 has 14 residues. In DNA form, the CDR3 reads TGTGCTGGCTCCCTCAGGGGGCAAACAGATACGCAGTATTTT. It yields the protein CAGSLRGQTDTQYF.

This clonotype showed up just a few times. The chain joins TRBV21-1 to TRBJ2-7; TRBD1, the D gene given by the table, was not confirmed from the DNA. TRBV21-1 is a pseudogene. The CDR3 is 14 residues long. The CDR3 loop reads CASSNDRGHHGQYF. The DNA for the CDR3 is TGTGCCAGCAGCAACGACAGGGGGCACCACGGGCAGTACTTC.

This clonotype was observed a few times. The rearrangement links TRBV29-1 to TRBJ2-5; 8 nucleotides agree with TRBD1. The CDR3 is 12 amino acids. Germline CDR1 is SQVTM and CDR2 is ANQGSEA. V dropped 8 bases and J dropped 3; count of bases not matched to a gene: 5. The CDR3 loop is CSLDRAKETQYF. Written as DNA, the CDR3 is TGCAGCCTGGACAGGGCGAAAGAGACCCAGTACTTC. Full variable domain (rest looked up from reference TRBV29-1 and TRBJ2-5): SAVISQKPSRDICQRGTSLTIQCQVDSQVTMMFWYRQQPGQSLTLIATANQGSEATYESGFVIDKFPISRPNLTFSTLTVSNMSPEDSSIYLCSLDRAKETQYFGPGTRLLVL.